This T cell receptor beta chain was obtained from a study of metastatic and nonmetastatic thyroid tumors (dated by TCRdb to between 2020 and 2021). Notes on the research overall: Repertoires from peripheral blood and from tumor or nodule tissue samples of malignant and benign thyroid patients were compared. What the work shows at the level of the full study, not this receptor alone: In both blood and tumor samples, malignant tumors were reported to have significantly higher TCR beta diversity than benign nodules.

The library came from PCR. Instrument on record: Illumina HiSeq 4000. The TCR beta-chain CDR3 region of each patient was profiled by high-throughput sequencing. On the study's bioinformatics: A classifier to discriminate distant-metastatic papillary thyroid cancer patients was built from CDR3 differences across clinicopathological groups. Repertoire diversity was assessed with the Shannon index, and tumor-blood repertoire similarity with the Morisita-Horn index. TCRdb reran the public reads through fastp at Q25 and MiXCR, keeping productive beta chains. These V and J calls derive from TCRdb rather than the authors' analysis. This sample is represented by some 16,000 clones; roughly a quarter of them were singletons. Under 9.5% of the sample is taken by the ten largest. CDR1 and CDR2 (MNHEY, SVGEGT) derive from the germline V gene. Spanning cysteine to phenylalanine, the CDR3 consists of 15 amino acids. The kept DNA is CDR3 alone, 45 bases in frame from the first base.

No patient had received any treatment before thyroid surgery. Using T-cell receptor beta sequencing, the study looked back at clinical samples from patients collected from the early 2010s to the late 2010s. Concerning this clone: Its target antigen remains unknown. One junction end does not reproduce the germline sequence, and a read error may be involved.

This receptor chain uses TRBV6-2 or TRBV6-3 and TRBJ2-4, with 7 central nucleotides matching TRBD1. Material for sequencing was tumor tissue. This TCR derives from a female donor with papillary thyroid cancer or a benign thyroid nodule (not recorded which). Some clones in this sample may be carry-over from other donors' samples. The nucleotides are TGTGCTAGCAGTACCCGGTACAGGGGAACAGACATTCAGTACTTC. It specifies CASSTRYRGTDIQYF.